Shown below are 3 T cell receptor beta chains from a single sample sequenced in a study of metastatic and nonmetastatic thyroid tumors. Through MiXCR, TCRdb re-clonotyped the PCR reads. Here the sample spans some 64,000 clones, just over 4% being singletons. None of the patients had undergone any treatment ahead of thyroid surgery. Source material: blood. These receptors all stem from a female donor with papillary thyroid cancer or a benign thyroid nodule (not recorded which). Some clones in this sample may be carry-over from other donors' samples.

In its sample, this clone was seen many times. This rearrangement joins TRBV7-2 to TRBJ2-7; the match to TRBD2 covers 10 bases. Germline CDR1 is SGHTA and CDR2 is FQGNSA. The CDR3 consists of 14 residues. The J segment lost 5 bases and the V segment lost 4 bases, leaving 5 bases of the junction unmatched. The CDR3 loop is CASSSGLAFHEQYF. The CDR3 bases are TGTGCCAGCAGCTCGGGACTAGCGTTTCACGAGCAGTACTTC.

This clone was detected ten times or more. CDR3 coding DNA: TGCGCCAGCAGCTTTTCCGTCAGTTCCTACAATGAGCAGTTCTTC. Translated, it gives CASSFSVSSYNEQFF. The chain couples TRBV5-1 to TRBJ2-1; D not certain. CDR3 length: 15 residues. The germline gives CDR1 SGHRS, CDR2 YFSETQ. The V end was cut by 2 bases, the J end by 1 base, with 10 bases between.

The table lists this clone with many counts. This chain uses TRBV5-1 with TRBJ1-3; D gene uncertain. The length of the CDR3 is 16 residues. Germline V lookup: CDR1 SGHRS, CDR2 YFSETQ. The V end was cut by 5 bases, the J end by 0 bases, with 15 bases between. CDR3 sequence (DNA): TGCGCCAGCAGTAGTGACGACGGTTTCTCTGGAAACACCATATATTTT. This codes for CASSSDDGFSGNTIYF.